Below, 4 T cell receptor beta chains from the same sample are listed, as sequenced in a study of blood T cell repertoires in COVID-19. Sequencing used immunoSEQ multiplex PCR; TCRdb keeps in-frame clones, though not all of them. The data hold roughly 260,000 clones, with 88% observed a single time. Specimen: peripheral blood. Receptors were obtained from a man in his sixties who had recovered from COVID-19.

V and J are TRBV15 and TRBJ1-2; possibly TRBD1 for D (6 bases). CDR1 and CDR2 from the germline V gene are LNHNV and YYDKDF (reference sequence). Trimming shortened V by 0 bases and J by 8 bases, and 13 bases separated the two germline ends. CDR3 length equals 14 residues. The CDR3 DNA reads TGTGCCACCAGCAGAGATAGACAGGCCCCGGGCTACACCTTC. It is translated as CATSRDRQAPGYTF.

The chain links TRBV19 to TRBJ2-2; the D gene is possibly TRBD1 (5 bases). CDR1 is LNHDA and CDR2 is SQIVND in the germline V gene (reference sequence). V lost 4 bases to trimming and J lost 7 bases, with 10 bases between them. CDR3 length equals 13 residues. CDR3 nucleotide sequence: TGTGCCAGTAGTAGAGGTAGGGGCGGGGAGCTGTTTTTT. This gives the protein CASSRGRGGELFF.

The chain has TRBV4-1 and TRBJ2-2; TRBD2 is a possible D gene (6 bases). V was clipped by 4 bases and J by 0 bases, with 12 bases between them. The germline gives CDR1 MGHRA, CDR2 YSYEKL. This CDR3 has 16 amino acids. CDR3 sequence reads: CASSPRDLPNTGELFF. The CDR3 nucleotides are TGCGCCAGCAGCCCACGGGACTTGCCGAACACCGGGGAGCTGTTTTTT.

The chain joins TRBV5-6 to TRBJ1-1; a weak D match, TRBD1 (5 bases). Germline V gives CDR1 SGHDT, CDR2 YYEEEE. The CDR3 is 14 amino acids. Trimming left V 0 bases short and J 1 base short, with 7 bases between. This CDR3 reads CASSLGGGNTEAFF. The CDR3 DNA is TGTGCCAGCAGCTTGGGCGGGGGGAACACTGAAGCTTTCTTT.